The 28 T cell receptor beta chains in this list originate from one sample, sequenced in a study of vaccination and CD4 T cells after COVID-19. The assay that was used to sequence DNA from cultured CD4+ T cells was the Oncomine TCR Beta short-read assay. Each CDR3 protein gets one entry after TCRdb re-called the PCR reads with MiXCR. The table includes just over 20,000 distinct CDR3 sequences, roughly 60% detected once. Described treatment: approximately 11-day PBMC culture with coronavirus spike peptide pools or control peptides (ViraFEST assay). No antigen is known for these receptors. Material: CD4+ T cells from blood, cultured in vitro, obtained before SARS-CoV-2 vaccination. These receptors all come from a human donor who received a COVID-19 vaccine.

The chain is built from TRBV21-1 and TRBJ1-2. TRBV21-1 is listed as a pseudogene. The CDR3 runs 23 residues. The CDR3 region is CASSPKSAATSLEKLSANYGYTF. The CDR3 nucleotides read TGTGCCAGCAGCCCTAAATCGGCCGCAACATCTTTGGAAAAACTCTCAGCTAACTATGGCTACACCTTC.

The V call is TRBV20-1, the J call TRBJ2-4; 12 bases are shared with TRBD1. CDR1 is DFQATT and CDR2 is SNEGSKA in the germline V gene (reference sequence). V was pared by 0 bases and J by 6 bases, with 9 bases of the junction left unmatched. The CDR3 loop spans 17 amino acids. The CDR3 region has the DNA TGCAGTGCTAGAGATGTTCTGGGACAGGGGGCGGGAAACATTCAGTACTTC. Translated, it gives CSARDVLGQGAGNIQYF.

The genes are TRBV12-3 or TRBV12-4 and TRBJ2-2; 9 positions agree with TRBD2. The trim removed 6 bases at V and 2 bases at J, leaving 7 bases unmatched. The CDR3 contains 16 residues. CDR3 sequence: CASSPLAGQNTGELFF. In nucleotides, the CDR3 is TGTGCCAGCAGCCCACTAGCGGGCCAAAACACCGGGGAGCTGTTTTTT.

This clonotype is a singleton in its sample. This chain connects TRBV30 to TRBJ1-2; 9 bases agree with TRBD1. CDR1 is GTSNPN and CDR2 is SVGIG in the germline V gene (reference sequence). The CDR3 has 14 amino acids. The J segment lost 5 bases and the V segment lost 2 bases, leaving 6 bases of the junction unmatched. The CDR3 DNA is TGTGCCTGGAGTCCGGACAGGGGACTATATGGCTACACCTTC. Translated, it gives CAWSPDRGLYGYTF.

This clonotype was observed a handful of times. The chain recombines TRBV6-1 with TRBJ1-5, with no clear D. V lost 6 bases, J lost 1 base, and 7 bases lay in between. The CDR3 runs 13 residues. CDR1 MNHNS and CDR2 SASEGT come from the germline V gene. The DNA of the CDR3 is TGTGCCAGCAGGGCACCGAGCAATCAGCCCCAGCATTTT. Amino acid sequence: CASRAPSNQPQHF.

This clonotype was found once. This chain uses TRBV4-1 with TRBJ1-5, with D possibly matching TRBD1 (6 bases). Germline CDR1 and CDR2: MGHRA and YSYEKL. V shed 3 bases and J shed 4 bases, with 10 bases lying between them. The CDR3 sequence is 14 residues long. For the CDR3, the DNA is TGCGCCAGCAGCCACCAAGGGGGAAATCAGCCCCAGCATTTT. Translated, it gives CASSHQGGNQPQHF.

Only a few counts were recorded for this clonotype. This sequence joins TRBV6-1 and TRBJ1-6; tentatively, D is TRBD1 (5 bases). Trimming pared 7 bases from V and 7 bases from J, leaving 20 bases between. This CDR3 contains 16 residues. The V gene's germline CDR1 is MNHNS and CDR2 SASEGT. Written as DNA, the CDR3 is TGTGCCAGCACCGGGGACGGCCAGCGGGGAAATTCACCCCTCCACTTT. Amino acid sequence: CASTGDGQRGNSPLHF.

This clonotype was picked up a small number of times. The gene calls are TRBV11-3 and TRBJ1-1; D call uncertain. Germline-derived CDR1 and CDR2 are SGHNT and YENEEA. The CDR3 has 14 amino acids. Trimming removed 0 bases from V and 1 base from J, with 6 bases in between. As DNA, the CDR3 is TGTGCCAGCAGCTTAGATGGTCAGAACACTGAAGCTTTCTTT. The encoded protein is CASSLDGQNTEAFF.

The chain recombines TRBV20-1 with TRBJ1-1; D not resolved. V gave up 0 bases and J gave up 1 base, with 9 bases separating them. The V gene's germline CDR1 is DFQATT and CDR2 SNEGSKA (reference sequence). The CDR3 has 14 residues. CDR3 in DNA: TGCAGTGCTAGAGATCGTAACTGGAACACTGAAGCTTTCTTT. Amino acids: CSARDRNWNTEAFF.

The chain couples TRBV7-2 to TRBJ2-1; tentatively, D is TRBD2 (6 bases). Germline V gene data show CDR1 as SGHTA and CDR2 as FQGNSA. Trimming pared 3 bases from V and 0 bases from J, leaving 9 bases between. This CDR3 region has 15 residues. The CDR3 loop is CASSLGGDSYNEQFF. CDR3 nucleotides: TGTGCCAGCAGCTTGGGCGGGGACTCCTACAATGAGCAGTTCTTC.

The gene calls are TRBV10-3 and TRBJ2-3, with no clear D. Germline values: CDR1 ENHRY, CDR2 SYGVKD. V was pared by 0 bases and J by 4 bases, with 8 bases between. The CDR3 is 14 residues long. The CDR3 region has the DNA TGTGCCATCAGTGAGTCGCTGGAGTCAGATACGCAGTATTTT. It codes for CAISESLESDTQYF.

The chain combines TRBV11-2 with TRBJ2-3; D possibly corresponds to TRBD1 (6 bases). Germline loops: CDR1 SGHAT, CDR2 FQNNGV. The CDR3 is 15 residues long. V was cut by 0 bases and J by 4 bases, with 11 bases left in between. CDR3 DNA: TGTGCCAGCAGCTTAGACATCAGGGGTTCAGATACGCAGTATTTT. Its translation is CASSLDIRGSDTQYF.

The chain recombines TRBV5-4 with TRBJ1-6; D gene ambiguous. Germline assignment: CDR1 SGHNT and CDR2 YYREEE (reference sequence). V was cut by 2 bases and J by 4 bases, with 4 bases left in between. The length of the CDR3 is 13 residues. The CDR3 loop is CASSFVYNSPLHF. CDR3 coding DNA: TGTGCCAGCAGCTTTGTTTATAATTCACCCCTCCACTTT.

This chain connects TRBV20-1 to TRBJ2-7; TRBD2 matches at 10 bases. The length of the CDR3 is 14 residues. Germline assignment: CDR1 DFQATT and CDR2 SNEGSKA (reference sequence). Germline trimming cut 6 bases from V and 3 bases from J; bases unmatched to any gene: 8. This chain's CDR3 is CSALKRGGLYEQYF. Written as DNA, the CDR3 is TGCAGTGCCCTTAAGCGGGGGGGCCTCTACGAGCAGTACTTC.

This chain uses TRBV15 with TRBJ1-5, with 8 nucleotides matching TRBD1. Trimming cost V 0 bases and J 3 bases; bases outside gene matches: 4. The length of the CDR3 is 16 residues. The germline V gene encodes CDR1 LNHNV and CDR2 YYDKDF (reference sequence). In DNA form, the CDR3 reads TGTGCCACCAGCAGAGATAACAGGGGGACCAATCAGCCCCAGCATTTT. Translating it yields CATSRDNRGTNQPQHF. Based on the CDR3 plus reference TRBV15 and TRBJ1-5, the full variable domain is DAMVIQNPRYQVTQFGKPVTLSCSQTLNHNVMYWYQQKSSQAPKLLFHYYDKDFNNEADTPDNFQSRRPNTSFCFLDIRSPGLGDTAMYLCATSRDNRGTNQPQHFGDGTRLSIL.

The chain recombines TRBV24-1 with TRBJ2-2; D may be TRBD1 (6 bases). Germline CDR1 KGHDR, CDR2 SFDVKD. V shed 3 bases and J shed 1 base, with 17 bases lying between them. The CDR3 consists of 18 residues. CDR3: CATSDIPGTRGNTGELFF. The CDR3 region has the DNA TGTGCCACCAGTGATATACCCGGGACAAGGGGGAACACCGGGGAGCTGTTTTTT.

The sample holds one count of this clonotype. The rearrangement uses TRBV7-9 and TRBJ1-5; no firm D call. Germline loops: CDR1 SEHNR, CDR2 FQNEAQ (reference sequence). Trimming pared 1 base from V and 0 bases from J, leaving 4 bases between. The CDR3 length is 14 residues. The CDR3 nucleotides read TGTGCCAGCAGCTTAGGCAATAGCAATCAGCCCCAGCATTTT. Its protein product is CASSLGNSNQPQHF.

The rearrangement uses TRBV29-1 and TRBJ1-5; D is perhaps TRBD1 (5 bases). Trimming took 4 bases from V and 9 from J, leaving 13 bases between them. The CDR3 sequence is 12 residues long. CDR1 is SQVTM, CDR2 ANQGSEA, per germline. CDR3 sequence reads: CSVGAGQGPQHF. CDR3 DNA: TGCAGCGTTGGGGCGGGCCAGGGGCCCCAGCATTTT.

The V gene is TRBV20-1, the J gene TRBJ2-7, with unresolved D. The CDR3 length is 13 residues. The germline V and J ends were trimmed by 3 bases and 0 bases, with 9 bases remaining between them. Germline V gives CDR1 DFQATT, CDR2 SNEGSKA (reference sequence). CDR3 sequence reads: CSASGFSSYEQYF. The CDR3 DNA sequence: TGCAGTGCTAGCGGGTTTAGCTCCTACGAGCAGTACTTC.

This chain uses TRBV28 with TRBJ1-2; 9 bases are shared with TRBD1. CDR1 and CDR2 from the germline V gene are MDHEN and SYDVKM. With 8 bases clipped from V and 3 bases from J, the junction kept 1 base outside the gene matches. The CDR3 has 12 residues. CDR3 protein: CASGQGHYGYTF. The DNA of the CDR3 is TGTGCCAGCGGACAGGGGCACTATGGCTACACCTTC.

The chain is built from TRBV7-8 and TRBJ2-3; no clear D gene. The CDR3 consists of 13 residues. The V and J ends lost 3 bases and 4 bases respectively, with 8 bases between them. CDR1 is SGHVS, CDR2 FQNEAQ, per germline. The CDR3 DNA sequence: TGTGCCAGCAGCTTCCGGAGCCCAGATACGCAGTATTTT. As protein: CASSFRSPDTQYF.

The chain recombines TRBV20-1 with TRBJ1-6, with 7 bases identical to TRBD1. The germline CDR1 and CDR2 sequences are DFQATT and SNEGSKA (reference sequence). CDR3 length: 16 amino acids. Trimming took 2 bases from V and 4 from J; bases not matched to a gene: 8. CDR3 DNA: TGCAGTGCTAGAAGGATCAGGGGGTCGTATAATTCACCCCTCCACTTT. Its protein product is CSARRIRGSYNSPLHF.

This clonotype has a handful of counts. V usage is TRBV19 and J usage is TRBJ1-6; D uncertain. The ends were cut back, 10 bases at V and 4 bases at J, with 17 bases in the middle. CDR3 length equals 15 residues. Germline V CDR1 and CDR2: LNHDA, SQIVND (reference sequence). CDR3 residues: CATRPVSDYNSPLHF. The CDR3 bases are TGTGCCACCAGGCCCGTATCCGATTATAATTCACCCCTCCACTTT.

This clonotype was detected only once. The rearrangement joins TRBV6-1 to TRBJ2-5; 10 positions match TRBD2. The length of the CDR3 is 14 residues. Germline CDR1 is MNHNS and CDR2 is SASEGT. Trimming at V came to 5 bases and at J to 4 bases, leaving 4 bases not matched to a gene. The CDR3 region is CASSRAGGGETQYF. CDR3 nucleotide sequence: TGTGCCAGCAGTCGAGCGGGGGGGGGAGAGACCCAGTACTTC.

The V call is TRBV29-1, the J call TRBJ2-7, with D possibly matching TRBD1 (6 bases). V dropped 4 bases and J dropped 2 bases, with 9 bases sitting between them. Germline V gene lookup returns CDR1 SQVTM and CDR2 ANQGSEA. CDR3 length: 12 amino acids. This chain's CDR3 is CSVADSAYEQYF. The CDR3 DNA sequence: TGCAGCGTTGCGGACAGCGCCTACGAGCAGTACTTC.

This chain uses TRBV27 with TRBJ1-1, with D perhaps TRBD1 (5 bases). CDR1 MNHEY and CDR2 SMNVEV come from the germline V gene (reference sequence). Trimming removed 5 bases at V and 5 bases at J, with 21 bases between. CDR3 size: 16 residues. The CDR3 sequence is CASSPTGRGAGTEAFF. The DNA for the CDR3 is TGTGCCAGCAGTCCTACGGGAAGGGGCGCAGGTACTGAAGCTTTCTTT.

The chain is built from TRBV20-1 and TRBJ2-5; D gene uncertain. CDR1 is DFQATT and CDR2 is SNEGSKA in the germline V gene (reference sequence). The ends were cut back, 0 bases at V and 1 base at J, with 12 bases in the middle. This CDR3 has 15 amino acids. The CDR3 sequence is CSARDDEVPQETQYF. The DNA of the CDR3 is TGCAGTGCTAGAGATGATGAGGTTCCCCAAGAGACCCAGTACTTC.

The chain employs TRBV25-1 and TRBJ1-4; the D gene is possibly TRBD1 (5 bases). Trimming left V 2 bases short and J 2 bases short, with 12 bases between. The length of the CDR3 is 16 residues. Germline assignment: CDR1 MGHDK and CDR2 SYGVNS. For the CDR3, the DNA is TGTGCCAGCAGTGAACTGGGATGGGGGACTAATGAAAAACTGTTTTTT. Translation: CASSELGWGTNEKLFF.